This T cell receptor (beta chain) appears in the sequencing data of a study of blood T cell repertoires in COVID-19. In germline, CDR1 is MNHEY, CDR2 SVGAGI. Trimming pared 3 bases from V and 8 bases from J, leaving 16 bases between. This CDR3 has 15 amino acids. The protocol was immunoSEQ multiplex PCR, while the TCRdb copy is restricted to in-frame clones and leaves out a portion. Among 150,000 to 180,000 clones listed, approximately 80% were seen once. Sequencing was performed on peripheral blood. This clonotype was sampled from a woman aged 55-70 years with COVID-19, enrolled during active disease. This chain joins TRBV6-5 and TRBJ1-4, with D unclear. CDR3 in DNA: TGTGCCAGCAGTTATTCACGTGGAGGTCTGGAAAAACTGTTTTTT. Translated: CASSYSRGGLEKLFF.